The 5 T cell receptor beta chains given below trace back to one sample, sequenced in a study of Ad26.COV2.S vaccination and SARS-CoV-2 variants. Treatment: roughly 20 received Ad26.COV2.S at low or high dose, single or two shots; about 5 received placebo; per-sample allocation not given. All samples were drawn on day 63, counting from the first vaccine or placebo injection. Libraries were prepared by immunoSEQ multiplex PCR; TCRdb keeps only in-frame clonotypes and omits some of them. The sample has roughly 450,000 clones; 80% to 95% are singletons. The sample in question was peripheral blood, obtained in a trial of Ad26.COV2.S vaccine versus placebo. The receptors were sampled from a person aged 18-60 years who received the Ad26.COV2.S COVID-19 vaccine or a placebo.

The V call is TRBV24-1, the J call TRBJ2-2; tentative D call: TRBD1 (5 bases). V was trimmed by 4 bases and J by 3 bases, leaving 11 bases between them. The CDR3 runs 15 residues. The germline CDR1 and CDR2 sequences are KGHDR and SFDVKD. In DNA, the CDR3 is TGTGCCACCAGTGAGCGAGGACAATACACCGGGGAGCTGTTTTTT. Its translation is CATSERGQYTGELFF.

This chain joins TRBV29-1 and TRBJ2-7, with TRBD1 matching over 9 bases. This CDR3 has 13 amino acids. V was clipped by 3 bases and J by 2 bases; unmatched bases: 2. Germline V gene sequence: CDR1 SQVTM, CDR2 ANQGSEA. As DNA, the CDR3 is TGCAGCGTTGAGGGACAGGGAACCTACGAGCAGTACTTC. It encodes CSVEGQGTYEQYF.

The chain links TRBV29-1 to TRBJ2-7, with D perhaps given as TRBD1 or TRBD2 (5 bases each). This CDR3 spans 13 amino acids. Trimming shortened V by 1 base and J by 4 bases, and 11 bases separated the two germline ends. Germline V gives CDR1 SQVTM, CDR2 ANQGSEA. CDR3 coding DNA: TGCAGCGTTGAAGTCGGGACGGGTTACGAGCAGTACTTC. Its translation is CSVEVGTGYEQYF.

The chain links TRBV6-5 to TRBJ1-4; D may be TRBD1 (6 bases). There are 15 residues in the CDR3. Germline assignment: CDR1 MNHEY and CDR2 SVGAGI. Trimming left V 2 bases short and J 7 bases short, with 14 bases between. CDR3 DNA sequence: TGTGCCAGCAGTTACACTACAGGGACCCTTGAAAAACTGTTTTTT. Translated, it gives CASSYTTGTLEKLFF.

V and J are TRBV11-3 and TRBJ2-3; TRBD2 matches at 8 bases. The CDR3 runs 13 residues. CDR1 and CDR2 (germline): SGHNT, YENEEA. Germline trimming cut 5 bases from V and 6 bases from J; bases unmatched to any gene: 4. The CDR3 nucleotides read TGTGCCAGCAGCCCGCGACTAGCGGATACGCAGTATTTT. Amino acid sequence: CASSPRLADTQYF.